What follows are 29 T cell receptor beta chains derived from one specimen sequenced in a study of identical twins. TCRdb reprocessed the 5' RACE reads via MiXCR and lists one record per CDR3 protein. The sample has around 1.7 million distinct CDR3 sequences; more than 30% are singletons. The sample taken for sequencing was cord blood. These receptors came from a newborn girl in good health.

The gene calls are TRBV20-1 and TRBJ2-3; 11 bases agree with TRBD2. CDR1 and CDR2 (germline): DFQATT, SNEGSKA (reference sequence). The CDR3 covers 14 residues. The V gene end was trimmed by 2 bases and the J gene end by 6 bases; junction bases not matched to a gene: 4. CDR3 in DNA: TGCAGTGCTAGATCTAGCGGGGGGTGGGATACGCAGTATTTT. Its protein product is CSARSSGGWDTQYF.

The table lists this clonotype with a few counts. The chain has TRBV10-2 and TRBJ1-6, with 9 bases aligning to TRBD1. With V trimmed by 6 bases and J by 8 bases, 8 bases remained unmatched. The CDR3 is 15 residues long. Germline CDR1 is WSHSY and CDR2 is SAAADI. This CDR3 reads CASSDTTGGDSPLHF. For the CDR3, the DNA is TGCGCCAGCAGCGACACTACAGGGGGCGATTCACCCCTCCACTTT.

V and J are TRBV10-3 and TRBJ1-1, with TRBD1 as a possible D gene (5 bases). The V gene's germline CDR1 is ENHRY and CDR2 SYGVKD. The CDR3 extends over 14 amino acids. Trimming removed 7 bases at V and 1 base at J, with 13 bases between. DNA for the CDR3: TGTGCCATCAATGTTGGGGGTCCGAACACTGAAGCTTTCTTT. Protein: CAINVGGPNTEAFF.

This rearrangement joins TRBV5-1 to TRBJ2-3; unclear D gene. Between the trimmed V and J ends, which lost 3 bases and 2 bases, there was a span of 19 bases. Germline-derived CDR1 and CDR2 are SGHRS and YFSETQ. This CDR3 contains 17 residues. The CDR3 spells CASSWNSVPGFTDTQYF. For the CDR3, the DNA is TGCGCCAGCAGCTGGAATTCGGTTCCGGGCTTCACAGATACGCAGTATTTT.

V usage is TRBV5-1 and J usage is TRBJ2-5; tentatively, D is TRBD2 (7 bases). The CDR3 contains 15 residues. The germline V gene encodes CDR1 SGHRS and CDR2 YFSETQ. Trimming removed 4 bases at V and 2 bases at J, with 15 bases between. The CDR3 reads CASSTRGGPQETQYF. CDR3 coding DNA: TGCGCCAGCAGCACCCGCGGGGGCCCTCAAGAGACCCAGTACTTC. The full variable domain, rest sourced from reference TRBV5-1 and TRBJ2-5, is KAGVTQTPRYLIKTRGQQVTLSCSPISGHRSVSWYQQTPGQGLQFLFEYFSETQRNKGNFPGRFSGRQFSNSRSEMNVSTLELGDSALYLCASSTRGGPQETQYFGPGTRLLVL.

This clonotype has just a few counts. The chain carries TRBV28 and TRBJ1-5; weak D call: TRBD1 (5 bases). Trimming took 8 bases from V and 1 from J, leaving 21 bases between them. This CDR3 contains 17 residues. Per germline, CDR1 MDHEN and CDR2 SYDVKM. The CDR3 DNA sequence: TGTGCCAGCCAAGGGGCGGTAAGGAGAATCAGCAATCAGCCCCAGCATTTT. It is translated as CASQGAVRRISNQPQHF.

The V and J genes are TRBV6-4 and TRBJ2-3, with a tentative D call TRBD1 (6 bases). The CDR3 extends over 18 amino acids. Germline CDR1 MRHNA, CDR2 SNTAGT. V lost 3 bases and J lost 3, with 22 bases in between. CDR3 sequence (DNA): TGTGCCAGCAGTGAGGAATGGAGTGGCAGGGGCCTTACAGATACGCAGTATTTT. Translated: CASSEEWSGRGLTDTQYF.

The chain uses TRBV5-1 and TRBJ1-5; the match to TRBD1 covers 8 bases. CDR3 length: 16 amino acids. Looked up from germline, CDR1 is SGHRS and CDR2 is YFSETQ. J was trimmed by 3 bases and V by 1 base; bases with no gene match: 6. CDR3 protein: CASSLLPGQVNQPQHF. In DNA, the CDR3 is TGCGCCAGCAGCTTGCTACCGGGACAGGTCAATCAGCCCCAGCATTTT.

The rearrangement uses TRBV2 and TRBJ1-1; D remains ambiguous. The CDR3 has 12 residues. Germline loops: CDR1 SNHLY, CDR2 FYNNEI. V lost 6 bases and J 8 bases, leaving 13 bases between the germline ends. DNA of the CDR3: TGTGCCAGCAGGGGCAGGCCAGAAGAAGCTTTCTTT. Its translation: CASRGRPEEAFF.

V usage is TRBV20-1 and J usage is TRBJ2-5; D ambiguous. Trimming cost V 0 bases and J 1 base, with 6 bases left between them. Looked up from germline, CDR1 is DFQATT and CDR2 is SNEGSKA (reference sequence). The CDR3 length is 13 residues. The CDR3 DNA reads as TGCAGTGCTAGAGATACAGCCCAAGAGACCCAGTACTTC. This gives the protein CSARDTAQETQYF.

CDR3 sequence reads: CAWSVKVRGTTDTQYF. The CDR3 coding sequence is TGTGCCTGGAGTGTAAAGGTCCGGGGGACCACAGATACGCAGTATTTT. V gene TRBV30 combines with J gene TRBJ2-3, with D perhaps TRBD2 (6 bases). The CDR3 loop spans 16 amino acids. Germline V gene lookup returns CDR1 GTSNPN and CDR2 SVGIG (reference sequence). V was shortened by 0 bases and J by 2 bases, with 15 bases between the two germline ends.

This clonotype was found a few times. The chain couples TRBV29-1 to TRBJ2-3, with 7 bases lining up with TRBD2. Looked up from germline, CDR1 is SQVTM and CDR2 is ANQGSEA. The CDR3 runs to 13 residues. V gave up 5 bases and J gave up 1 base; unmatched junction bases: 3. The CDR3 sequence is CSVWGGGTDTQYF. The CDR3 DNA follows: TGCAGCGTTTGGGGAGGGGGCACAGATACGCAGTATTTT.

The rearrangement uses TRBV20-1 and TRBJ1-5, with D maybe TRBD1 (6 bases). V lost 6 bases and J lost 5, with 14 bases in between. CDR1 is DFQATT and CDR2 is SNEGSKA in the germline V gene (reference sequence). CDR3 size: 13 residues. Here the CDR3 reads CSARKGGDQPQHF. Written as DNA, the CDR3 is TGCAGTGCCCGAAAGGGGGGCGATCAGCCCCAGCATTTT.

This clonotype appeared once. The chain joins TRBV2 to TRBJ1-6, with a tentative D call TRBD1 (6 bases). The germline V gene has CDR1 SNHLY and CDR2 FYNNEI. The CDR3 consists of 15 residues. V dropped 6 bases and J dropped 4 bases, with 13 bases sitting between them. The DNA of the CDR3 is TGTGCCAGCAGGCCAAGGGACACTTATAATTCACCCCTCCACTTT. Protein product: CASRPRDTYNSPLHF. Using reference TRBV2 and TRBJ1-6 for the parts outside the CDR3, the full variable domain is EPEVTQTPSHQVTQMGQEVILRCVPISNHLYFYWYRQILGQKVEFLVSFYNNEISEKSEIFDDQFSVERPDGSNFTLKIRSTKLEDSAMYFCASRPRDTYNSPLHFGNGTRLTVT.

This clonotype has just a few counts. The DNA of the CDR3 is TGTGCCAGCAGGGACCACAGGGGGGAGGAAAAACTGTTTTTT. Translation gives CASRDHRGEEKLFF. The genes are TRBV28 and TRBJ1-4; 8 nucleotides line up with TRBD1. CDR3 size: 14 residues. V shed 6 bases and J 8 bases; nucleotides not matched to a gene: 8. Germline CDR1 MDHEN, CDR2 SYDVKM.

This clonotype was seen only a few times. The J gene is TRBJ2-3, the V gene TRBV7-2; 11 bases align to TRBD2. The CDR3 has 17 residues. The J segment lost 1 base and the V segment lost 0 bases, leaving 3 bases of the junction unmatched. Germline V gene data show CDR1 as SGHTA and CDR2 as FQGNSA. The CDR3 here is CASSLAIAGGGTDTQYF. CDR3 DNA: TGTGCCAGCAGCTTAGCCATAGCGGGGGGGGGCACAGATACGCAGTATTTT.

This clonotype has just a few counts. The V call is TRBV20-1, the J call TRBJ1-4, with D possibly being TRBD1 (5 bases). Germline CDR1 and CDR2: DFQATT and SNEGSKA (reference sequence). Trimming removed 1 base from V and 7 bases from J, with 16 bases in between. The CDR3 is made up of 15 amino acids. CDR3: CSARGGVEGGEKLFF. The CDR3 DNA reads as TGCAGTGCTAGAGGAGGGGTCGAAGGAGGTGAAAAACTGTTTTTT.

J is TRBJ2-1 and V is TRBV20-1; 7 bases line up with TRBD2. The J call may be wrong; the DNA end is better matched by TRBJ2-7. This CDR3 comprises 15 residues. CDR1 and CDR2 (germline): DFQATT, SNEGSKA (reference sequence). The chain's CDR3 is CSARKAGLGYNEQYF. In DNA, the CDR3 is TGCAGTGCTAGAAAAGCCGGACTAGGGTACAATGAGCAGTACTTC.

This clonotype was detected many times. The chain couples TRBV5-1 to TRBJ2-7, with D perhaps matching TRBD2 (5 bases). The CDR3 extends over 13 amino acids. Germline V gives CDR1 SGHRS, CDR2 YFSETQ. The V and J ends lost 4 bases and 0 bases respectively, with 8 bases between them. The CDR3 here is CASSPRASYEQYF. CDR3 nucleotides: TGCGCCAGCAGCCCGCGGGCCTCCTACGAGCAGTACTTC.

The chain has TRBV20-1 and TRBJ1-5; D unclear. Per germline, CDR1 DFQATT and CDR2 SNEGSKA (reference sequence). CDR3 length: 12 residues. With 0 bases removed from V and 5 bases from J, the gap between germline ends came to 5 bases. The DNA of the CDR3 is TGCAGTGCTAGAGAAGCTTATCAGCCCCAGCATTTT. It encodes CSAREAYQPQHF.

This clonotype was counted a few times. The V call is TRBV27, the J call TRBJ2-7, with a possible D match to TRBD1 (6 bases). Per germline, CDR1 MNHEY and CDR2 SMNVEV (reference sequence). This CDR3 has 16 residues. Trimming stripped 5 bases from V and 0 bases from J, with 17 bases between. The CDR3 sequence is CASSPLYRALSYEQYF. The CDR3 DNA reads TGTGCCAGCAGTCCCCTTTACAGGGCCCTCTCCTACGAGCAGTACTTC.

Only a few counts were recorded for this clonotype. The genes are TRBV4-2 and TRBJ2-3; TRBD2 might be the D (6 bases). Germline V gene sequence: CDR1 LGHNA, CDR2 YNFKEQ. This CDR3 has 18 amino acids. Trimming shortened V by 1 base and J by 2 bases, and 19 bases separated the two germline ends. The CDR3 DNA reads TGTGCCAGCAGCCAAGGAGGTAGGCGGGGAGCTATCACAGATACGCAGTATTTT. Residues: CASSQGGRRGAITDTQYF.

CDR3 protein: CASSQRKTSSGQETQYF. Written as DNA, the CDR3 is TGTGCCAGCAGCCAAAGGAAGACTAGTAGCGGACAAGAGACCCAGTACTTC. The chain uses TRBV14 and TRBJ2-5; possible D gene TRBD2, 6 bases. The CDR3 contains 17 residues. The V gene's germline CDR1 is SGHDN and CDR2 FVKESK. The germline V and J ends were trimmed by 2 bases and 2 bases, with 18 bases remaining between them. Based on the CDR3 plus reference TRBV14 and TRBJ2-5, the full variable domain is EAGVTQFPSHSVIEKGQTVTLRCDPISGHDNLYWYRRVMGKEIKFLLHFVKESKQDESGMPNNRFLAERTGGTYSTLKVQPAELEDSGVYFCASSQRKTSSGQETQYFGPGTRLLVL.

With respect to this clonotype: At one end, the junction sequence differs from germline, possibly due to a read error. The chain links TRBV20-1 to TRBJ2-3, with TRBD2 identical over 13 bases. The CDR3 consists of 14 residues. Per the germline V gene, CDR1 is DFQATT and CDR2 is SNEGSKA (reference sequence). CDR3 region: CSASTSGRDDTQYF. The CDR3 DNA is TGCAGCGCTAGTACTAGCGGGAGGGATGATACGCAGTATTTT.

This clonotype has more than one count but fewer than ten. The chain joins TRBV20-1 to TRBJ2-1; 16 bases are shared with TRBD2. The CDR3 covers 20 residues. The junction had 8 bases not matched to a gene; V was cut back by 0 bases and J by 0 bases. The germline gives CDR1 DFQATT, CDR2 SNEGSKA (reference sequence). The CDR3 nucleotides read TGCAGTGCTAGAGATCTCGCGGGACTAGCGGGAGGGCACTCCTACAATGAGCAGTTCTTC. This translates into CSARDLAGLAGGHSYNEQFF.

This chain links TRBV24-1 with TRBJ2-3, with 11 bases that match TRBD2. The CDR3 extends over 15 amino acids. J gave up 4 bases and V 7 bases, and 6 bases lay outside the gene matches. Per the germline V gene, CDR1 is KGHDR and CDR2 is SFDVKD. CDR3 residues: CATSVSGRASDTQYF. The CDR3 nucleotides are TGTGCCACCAGCGTTAGCGGGAGGGCCTCAGATACGCAGTATTTT.

Written as DNA, the CDR3 is TGCAGCGTTGAAGATAGCGGGAGCTACGAGCAGTACTTC. This gives the protein CSVEDSGSYEQYF. The chain recombines TRBV29-1 with TRBJ2-7; 9 bases match TRBD2. V was clipped by 0 bases and J by 3 bases; unmatched bases: 0. The CDR3 contains 13 residues. CDR1 is SQVTM, CDR2 ANQGSEA, per germline.

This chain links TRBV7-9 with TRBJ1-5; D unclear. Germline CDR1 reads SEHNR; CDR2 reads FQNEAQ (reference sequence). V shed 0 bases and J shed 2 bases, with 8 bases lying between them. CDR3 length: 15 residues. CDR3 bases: TGTGCCAGCAGCTTAGCGAGCGGGGGCAATCAGCCCCAGCATTTT. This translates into CASSLASGGNQPQHF.

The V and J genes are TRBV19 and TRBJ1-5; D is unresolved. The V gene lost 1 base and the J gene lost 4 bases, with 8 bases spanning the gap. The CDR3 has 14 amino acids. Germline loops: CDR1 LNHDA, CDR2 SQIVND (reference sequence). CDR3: CASSIGNWNQPQHF. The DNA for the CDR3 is TGTGCCAGTAGTATAGGGAATTGGAATCAGCCCCAGCATTTT.